The text below deals with one TCR beta chain. Its antigen is not yet known. Qualities for individual bases were not recorded, and no much larger clone is one base off. Whole blood was collected in K2EDTA tubes by collaborating institutions according to the institutions' own protocols. Collaborator samples were shipped for TCRbeta analysis as frozen whole blood, isolated PBMCs, or DNA extracted from either sample type. These data originate in a study of blood T cell repertoires in COVID-19 (TCRdb year 2020). At the level of the whole study: Samples covering the acute and convalescent phases of COVID-19 were provided by collaborators in the United States, Italy and Spain. The prospective study material was composed of cDNA or gDNA derived from T cells, B-cell-depleted T cells, or PBMCs. The dataset comprised deeply sampled blood TCRbeta repertoires from subjects exposed to, actively infected with, or recovered from COVID-19. A freely available public database, intended as a resource for researchers studying the immune response to SARS-CoV-2, is where the repertoires were released. Samples came from the ongoing ImmuneRACE study (first 160 participants) plus 1,254 subjects from 6 global collaborators. Sample metadata almost always included a de-identified subject ID, COVID-19 status, age in years and sex. Where HLA class I and class II types were available, the types were taken from metadata supplied by the sample provider, not from assay-based typing. General study outcomes and caveats: Clinical and demographic metadata were provided uncurated, with the amount varying by source and participant.

Per the germline V gene (reference sequence), LNHNV is the CDR1 and YYDKDF is the CDR2. From the cysteine up to the phenylalanine, the CDR3 has a length of 16 residues. The CDR3 DNA has 48 bases and is translated from base 1. V gives up 0 bases and J gives up 5 bases, and the segment between their germline ends measures 14 bases. TCRbeta CDR3 regions were amplified from genomic DNA by means of the immunoSEQ Assay, a bias-controlled multiplex PCR. Processing in the source paper ran as follows. The number of nucleated cells in each sample was estimated by amplification of reference gene primers within the assay. To quantify the absolute abundance of each unique TCRbeta CDR3 rearrangement, sequence reads were collapsed and filtered. For each sample, productive Simpson clonality was calculated as the square root of Simpson's diversity index over productive rearrangements. TCRdb took this table from immuneACCESS and kept in-frame rearrangements with V and J called. Such tables lack part of the clones; where checked against another copy, unresolved V genes explain under half of the gap, and the rest is unexplained. From that table come the V and J calls and clone size; the DNA was used to work out D and trimming. In all, the sample holds 100,000 to 120,000 clones, and about 75% of those were seen once. Of the sample, roughly a fifth falls within the top ten clones.

Sequencing was done on a sample of peripheral blood. The chain links TRBV15 with TRBJ2-1, with TRBD2 perhaps the D gene, on 7 matching bases. The sequence was collected from a woman in her sixties or seventies with acute or convalescent COVID-19. The bases read TGTGCCACCAGCAGAGATAGGGGGGGGGCAAACAATGAGCAGTTCTTC. Its protein is CATSRDRGGANNEQFF.